This TCR beta chain was sequenced in a study of blood T cell repertoires in COVID-19 (dated by TCRdb to 2020 to 2021). With regard to the full study: Samples from collaborators originated in the United States, Italy and Spain and spanned both the acute and convalescent phases of COVID-19. Samples came from the ongoing ImmuneRACE study (first 160 participants) plus 1,254 subjects from 6 global collaborators. Where available, HLA class I and class II types were taken from metadata supplied by the sample provider and were not determined by assay-based typing. The prospective study material was composed of cDNA or gDNA derived from T cells, B-cell-depleted T cells, or PBMCs. The dataset comprised deeply sampled blood TCRbeta repertoires from subjects exposed to, actively infected with, or recovered from COVID-19. Sample metadata almost always included a de-identified subject ID, COVID-19 status, age in years and sex. The repertoires were released in a freely available public database intended as a resource for research on the immune response to SARS-CoV-2.

A note on this clone: No antigen is known for it. It has no much larger one-base neighbor in the sample; base qualities were not kept.

Broad study findings and their caveats: The amount of clinical and demographic metadata varied by source and participant and was provided uncurated.

TCRbeta CDR3 regions were amplified from genomic DNA by means of the immunoSEQ Assay, a bias-controlled multiplex PCR. In the authors' own workflow: The number of nucleated cells in each sample was estimated from the amplification of reference gene primers within the assay. To quantify the absolute abundance of each unique TCRbeta CDR3 rearrangement, sequence reads were collapsed and filtered. For each sample, productive Simpson clonality was calculated as the square root of Simpson's diversity index across productive rearrangements. The table was pulled from immuneACCESS by TCRdb, which kept in-frame rearrangements only. Such tables lose some clones; where checked, under half of the loss comes from unresolved V genes, and the rest has no known cause. For V, J and clone size, that table is used; D and trimming come from the DNA. The sample table records about 220,000 clones; about four fifths of these occur just once. In total, the top ten clones hold about 8.9% of the sample.

V loses 1 base, J loses 5 bases, and the germline ends lie 9 bases apart. Reading from cysteine to phenylalanine, the CDR3 counts 14 amino acids. Left in the record is the CDR3 DNA by itself, 42 bases read in frame from the first base. CDR1 and CDR2, per the germline V gene, are MDHEN and SYDVKM. Each collaborating institution followed its own protocols to collect whole blood in K2EDTA tubes. For TCRbeta analysis, collaborators shipped samples as frozen whole blood, isolated PBMCs, or DNA extracted from either of those sample types. This TCR derives from a woman in her forties or fifties with acute or convalescent COVID-19. The V gene is TRBV28 and the J gene is TRBJ2-1; no D gene call is confident. Sequenced sample: peripheral blood. This receptor has the CDR3 CASSLSSGNNEQFF. The nucleotide sequence is given as TGTGCCAGCAGTTTATCTTCAGGTAACAATGAGCAGTTCTTC.